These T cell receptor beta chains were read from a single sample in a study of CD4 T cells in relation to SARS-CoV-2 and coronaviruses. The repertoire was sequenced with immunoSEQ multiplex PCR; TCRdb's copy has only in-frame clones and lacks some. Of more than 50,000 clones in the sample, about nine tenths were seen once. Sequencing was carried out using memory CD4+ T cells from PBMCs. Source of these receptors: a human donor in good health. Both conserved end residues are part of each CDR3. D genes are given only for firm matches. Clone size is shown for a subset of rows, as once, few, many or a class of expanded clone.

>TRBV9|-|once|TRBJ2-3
CASSDTGSLDTQYF
TGTGCCAGCAGCGACACCGGATCCCTAGATACGCAGTATTTT
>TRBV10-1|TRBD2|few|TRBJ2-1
CASSEAISGRAGNEQFF
TGCGCCAGCAGTGAGGCCATTAGCGGGAGGGCCGGCAATGAGCAGTTCTTC
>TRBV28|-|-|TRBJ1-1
CASEGFRNTEAFF
TGTGCCAGCGAGGGGTTTCGGAACACTGAAGCTTTCTTT
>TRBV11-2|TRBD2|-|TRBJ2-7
CASRLSGTSGYEQYF
TGTGCCAGCAGGCTCTCCGGGACTAGCGGATACGAGCAGTACTTC
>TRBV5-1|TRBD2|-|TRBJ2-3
CASSTGGRGKADTQYF
TGCGCCAGCAGCACCGGAGGGCGGGGGAAAGCAGATACGCAGTATTTT
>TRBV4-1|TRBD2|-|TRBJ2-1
CASSQTGTRESEQFF
TGCGCCAGCAGCCAAACCGGGACTAGGGAGAGTGAGCAGTTCTTC
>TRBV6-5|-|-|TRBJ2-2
CASSYSASYTGELFF
TGTGCCAGCAGTTACTCTGCTAGCTACACCGGGGAGCTGTTTTTT
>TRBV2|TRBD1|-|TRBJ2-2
CASSTRDRLNTGELFF
TGTGCCAGCAGTACGCGGGACAGGCTAAACACCGGGGAGCTGTTTTTT
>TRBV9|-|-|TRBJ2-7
CASSVVPSSYEQYF
TGTGCCAGCAGCGTAGTCCCGAGCTCCTACGAGCAGTACTTC
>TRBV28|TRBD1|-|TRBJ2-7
CASRTIGTGSDEQYF
TGTGCCAGCAGAACCATTGGGACAGGGAGCGACGAGCAGTACTTC
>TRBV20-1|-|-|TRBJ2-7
CSARVAAEQYF
TGCAGTGCTAGGGTGGCTGCCGAGCAGTACTTC
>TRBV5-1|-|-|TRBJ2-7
CASSFGGGPYEQYF
TGCGCCAGCAGCTTTGGGGGAGGCCCCTACGAGCAGTACTTC
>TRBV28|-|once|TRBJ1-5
CASREGNQPQHF
TGTGCCAGCAGGGAGGGGAATCAGCCCCAGCATTTT
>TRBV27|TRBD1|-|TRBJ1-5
CASSLSTGGNQPQHF
TGTGCCAGCAGTTTATCTACAGGGGGCAATCAGCCCCAGCATTTT
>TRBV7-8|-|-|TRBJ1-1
CASSLAGRRNTEAFF
TGTGCCAGCAGCTTAGCGGGACGGCGAAACACTGAAGCTTTCTTT
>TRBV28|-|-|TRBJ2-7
CASSLQGPYEQYF
TGTGCCAGCAGTTTACAGGGCCCCTACGAGCAGTACTTC
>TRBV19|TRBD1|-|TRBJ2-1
CASSIGGQGYNEQFF
TGTGCCAGTAGTATAGGAGGACAGGGGTACAATGAGCAGTTCTTC
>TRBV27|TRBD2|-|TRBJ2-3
CASVRTSGRADLSTDTQYF
TGTGCCAGCGTCCGGACTAGCGGGAGGGCCGATCTCAGCACAGATACGCAGTATTTT
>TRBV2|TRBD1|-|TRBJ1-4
CASSRDRGTNEKLFF
TGTGCCAGCAGCCGGGACAGGGGAACTAATGAAAAACTGTTTTTT
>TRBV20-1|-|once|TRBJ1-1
CSAVKGSEAFF
TGCAGTGCCGTGAAGGGTTCTGAAGCTTTCTTT
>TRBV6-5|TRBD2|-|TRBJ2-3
CASSRLAGEKDTQYF
TGTGCCAGCAGTAGACTAGCGGGAGAGAAGGATACGCAGTATTTT
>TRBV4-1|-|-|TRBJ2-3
CASSQDSTGGTDTQYF
TGCGCCAGCAGCCAAGATTCAACGGGGGGCACAGATACGCAGTATTTT
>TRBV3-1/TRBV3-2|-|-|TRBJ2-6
CASSTAGANVLTF
TGTGCCAGCAGCACGGCCGGGGCCAACGTCCTGACTTTC
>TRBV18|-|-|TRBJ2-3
CASSPRPGQDTQYF
TGTGCCAGCTCACCAAGGCCAGGCCAGGATACGCAGTATTTT
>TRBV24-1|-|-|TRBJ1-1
CATSDSRTFTEAFF
TGTGCCACCAGTGATTCCCGAACGTTCACTGAAGCTTTCTTT
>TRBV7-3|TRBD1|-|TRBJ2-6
CASAQGAGANVLTF
TGTGCCAGCGCACAGGGGGCTGGGGCCAACGTCCTGACTTTC
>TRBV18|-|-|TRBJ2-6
CASSPNGPFQGSGANVLTF
TGTGCCAGCTCACCAAACGGGCCGTTCCAAGGCTCTGGGGCCAACGTCCTGACTTTC
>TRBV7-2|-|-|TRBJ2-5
CASSLDYAQETQYF
TGTGCCAGCAGCTTGGACTATGCTCAAGAGACCCAGTACTTC
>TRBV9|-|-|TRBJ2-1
CASSVRISGISGTNEQFF
TGTGCCAGCAGCGTTAGAATCTCGGGGATTAGTGGGACCAATGAGCAGTTCTTC
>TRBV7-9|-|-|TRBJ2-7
CASQTSSEQYF
TGTGCCAGCCAAACTAGTTCCGAGCAGTACTTC
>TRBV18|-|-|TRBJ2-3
CASSELGTSTDTQYF
TGTGCCAGCTCGGAGTTGGGGACAAGCACAGATACGCAGTATTTT
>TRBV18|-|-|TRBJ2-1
CASSARNEQFF
TGTGCCAGCTCAGCTCGGAATGAGCAGTTCTTC
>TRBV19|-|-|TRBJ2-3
CASRSGEVGDTQYF
TGTGCCAGTAGGTCGGGAGAGGTGGGGGATACGCAGTATTTT
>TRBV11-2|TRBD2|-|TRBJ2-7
CASSLRGSPGLAGHYEQYF
TGTGCCAGCAGCTTGCGGGGATCACCGGGACTAGCGGGACACTACGAGCAGTACTTC
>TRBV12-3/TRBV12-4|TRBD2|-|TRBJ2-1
CASLGLVGNEQFF
TGTGCCAGCTTAGGACTAGTCGGCAATGAGCAGTTCTTC
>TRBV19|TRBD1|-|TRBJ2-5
CASSIDHPTVTGPETQYF
TGTGCCAGTAGTATAGATCACCCCACCGTGACAGGGCCGGAGACCCAGTACTTC
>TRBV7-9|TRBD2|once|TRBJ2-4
CASSPRLAGGRDIQYF
TGTGCCAGCAGCCCCCGTCTAGCGGGAGGGCGAGACATTCAGTACTTC
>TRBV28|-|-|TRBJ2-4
CASSLFSVVLSKNIQYF
TGTGCCAGCAGTTTATTTTCTGTGGTACTATCCAAAAACATTCAGTACTTC
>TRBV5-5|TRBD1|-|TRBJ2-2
CASSQTGQFFSTGELFF
TGTGCCAGCAGCCAAACGGGACAGTTCTTTAGCACCGGGGAGCTGTTTTTT
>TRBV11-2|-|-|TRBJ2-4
CASSLGVEFRNIQYF
TGTGCCAGCAGCTTAGGAGTCGAGTTCAGGAACATTCAGTACTTC
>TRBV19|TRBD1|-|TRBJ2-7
CASSIAGQGAYEQYF
TGTGCCAGTAGTATAGCGGGACAGGGAGCCTACGAGCAGTACTTC
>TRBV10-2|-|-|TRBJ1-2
CASSEGGGLANYGYTF
TGCGCCAGCAGTGAGGGGGGCGGGTTAGCTAACTATGGCTACACCTTC
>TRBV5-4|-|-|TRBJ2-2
CASMRQGGTGELFF
TGTGCCAGCATGAGACAGGGAGGTACCGGGGAGCTGTTTTTT
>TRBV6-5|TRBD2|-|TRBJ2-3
CASRALAGGTDTQYF
TGTGCCAGCAGGGCTCTAGCGGGGGGTACAGATACGCAGTATTTT
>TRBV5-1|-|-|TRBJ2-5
CASSLMMAGSETQYF
TGCGCCAGCAGCTTGATGATGGCGGGATCAGAGACCCAGTACTTC
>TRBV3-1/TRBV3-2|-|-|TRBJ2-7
CASSMGYEQYF
TGTGCCAGCAGCATGGGGTACGAGCAGTACTTC
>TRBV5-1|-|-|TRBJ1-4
CASSSTPRSEKLFF
TGCGCCAGCAGCTCCACTCCCCGGAGTGAAAAACTGTTTTTT
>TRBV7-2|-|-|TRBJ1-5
CASSLVRDGNQPQHF
TGTGCCAGCAGCTTAGTCCGGGATGGGAATCAGCCCCAGCATTTT
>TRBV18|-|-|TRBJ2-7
CASSPLQGSYEQYF
TGTGCCAGCTCACCACTTCAGGGTTCCTACGAGCAGTACTTC
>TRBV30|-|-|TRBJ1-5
CAWRSPGNQPQHF
TGTGCCTGGAGATCTCCGGGCAATCAGCCCCAGCATTTT
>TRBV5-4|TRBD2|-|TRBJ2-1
CASSPGGLAIYNEQFF
TGTGCCAGCAGCCCGGGGGGACTAGCGATTTACAATGAGCAGTTCTTC
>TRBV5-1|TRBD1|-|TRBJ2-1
CASSSSPGQGSGQQFF
TGCGCCAGCAGCTCAAGTCCGGGACAGGGTTCAGGGCAGCAGTTCTTC
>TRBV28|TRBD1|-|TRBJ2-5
CASRPTGQGRETQYF
TGTGCCAGCAGGCCCACGGGACAGGGGAGGGAGACCCAGTACTTC